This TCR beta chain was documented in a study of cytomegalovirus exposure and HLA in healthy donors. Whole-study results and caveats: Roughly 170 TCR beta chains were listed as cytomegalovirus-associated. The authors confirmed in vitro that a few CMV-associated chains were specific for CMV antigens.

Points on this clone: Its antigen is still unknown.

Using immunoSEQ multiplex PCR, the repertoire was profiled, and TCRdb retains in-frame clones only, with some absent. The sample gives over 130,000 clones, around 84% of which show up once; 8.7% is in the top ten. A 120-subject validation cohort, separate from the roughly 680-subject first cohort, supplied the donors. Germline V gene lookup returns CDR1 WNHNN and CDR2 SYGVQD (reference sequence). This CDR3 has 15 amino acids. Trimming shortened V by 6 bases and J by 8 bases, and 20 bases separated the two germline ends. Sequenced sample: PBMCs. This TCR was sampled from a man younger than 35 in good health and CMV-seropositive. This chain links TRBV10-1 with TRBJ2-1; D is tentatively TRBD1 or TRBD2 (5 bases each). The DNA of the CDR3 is TGCGCCAGCAGAGAGACAGCCGATCTGGAGGATGAGCAGTTCTTC. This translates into CASRETADLEDEQFF.